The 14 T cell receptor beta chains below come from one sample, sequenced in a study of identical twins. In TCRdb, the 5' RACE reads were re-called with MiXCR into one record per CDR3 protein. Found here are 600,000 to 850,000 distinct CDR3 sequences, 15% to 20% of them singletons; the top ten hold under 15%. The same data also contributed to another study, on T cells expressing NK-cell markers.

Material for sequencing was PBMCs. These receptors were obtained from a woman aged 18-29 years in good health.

The chain's CDR3 is CATSRDTSDRDNQPQHF. The DNA for the CDR3 is TGTGCCACCAGCAGAGATACTTCGGACAGAGACAATCAGCCCCAGCATTTT. The chain combines TRBV15 with TRBJ1-5; D perhaps matches TRBD1 (6 bases). This CDR3 spans 17 amino acids. Trimming left V 0 bases short and J 3 bases short, with 15 bases between. Germline V CDR1 and CDR2: LNHNV, YYDKDF (reference sequence).

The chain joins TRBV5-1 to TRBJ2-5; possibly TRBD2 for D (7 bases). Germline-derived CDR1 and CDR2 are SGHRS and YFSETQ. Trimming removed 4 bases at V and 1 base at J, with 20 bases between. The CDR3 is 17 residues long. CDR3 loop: CASSRSPGGSPQETQYF. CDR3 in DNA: TGCGCCAGCAGCCGGAGCCCGGGGGGCAGCCCCCAAGAGACCCAGTACTTC.

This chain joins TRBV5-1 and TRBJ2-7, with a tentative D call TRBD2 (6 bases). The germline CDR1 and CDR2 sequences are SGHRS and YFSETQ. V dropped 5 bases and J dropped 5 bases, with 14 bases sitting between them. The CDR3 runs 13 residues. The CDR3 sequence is CASRAGFRDEQYF. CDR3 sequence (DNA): TGCGCCAGCAGGGCGGGATTTAGGGACGAGCAGTACTTC.

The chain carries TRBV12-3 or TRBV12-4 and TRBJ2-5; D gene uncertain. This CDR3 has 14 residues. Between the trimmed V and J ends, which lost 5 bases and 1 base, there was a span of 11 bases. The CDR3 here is CASSPEASQETQYF. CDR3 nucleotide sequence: TGTGCCAGCAGTCCAGAGGCTTCCCAAGAGACCCAGTACTTC.

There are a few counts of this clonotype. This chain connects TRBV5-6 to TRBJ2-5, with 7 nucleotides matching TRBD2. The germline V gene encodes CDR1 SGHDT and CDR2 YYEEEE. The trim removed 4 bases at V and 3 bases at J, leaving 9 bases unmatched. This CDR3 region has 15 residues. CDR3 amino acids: CASSGGGVGEETQYF. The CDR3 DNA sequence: TGTGCCAGCAGCGGGGGAGGGGTTGGGGAAGAGACCCAGTACTTC.

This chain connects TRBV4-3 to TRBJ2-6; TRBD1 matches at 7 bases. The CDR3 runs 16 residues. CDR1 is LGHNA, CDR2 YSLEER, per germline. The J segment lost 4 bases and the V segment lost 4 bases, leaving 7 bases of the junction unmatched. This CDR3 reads CASSRTTGVGANVLTF. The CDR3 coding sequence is TGCGCCAGCAGCCGGACCACAGGGGTCGGGGCCAACGTCCTGACTTTC.

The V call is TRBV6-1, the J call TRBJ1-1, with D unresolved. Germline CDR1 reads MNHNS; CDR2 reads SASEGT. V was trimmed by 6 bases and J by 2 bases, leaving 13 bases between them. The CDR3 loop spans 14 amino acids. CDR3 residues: CASSPDWENTEAFF. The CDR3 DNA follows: TGTGCCAGCAGCCCCGATTGGGAAAACACTGAAGCTTTCTTT.

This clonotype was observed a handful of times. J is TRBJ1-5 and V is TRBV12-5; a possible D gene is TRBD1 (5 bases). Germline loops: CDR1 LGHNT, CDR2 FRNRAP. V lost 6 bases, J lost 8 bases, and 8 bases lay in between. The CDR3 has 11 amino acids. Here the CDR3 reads CASGGVEPQHF. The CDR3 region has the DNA TGTGCTAGTGGGGGGGTGGAGCCCCAGCATTTT.

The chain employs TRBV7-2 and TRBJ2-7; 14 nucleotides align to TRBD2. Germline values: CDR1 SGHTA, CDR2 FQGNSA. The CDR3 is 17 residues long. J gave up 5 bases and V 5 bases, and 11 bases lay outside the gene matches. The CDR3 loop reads CASSRTLGLAGVHEQYF. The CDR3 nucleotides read TGTGCCAGCAGCCGAACGTTGGGACTAGCGGGAGTCCACGAGCAGTACTTC. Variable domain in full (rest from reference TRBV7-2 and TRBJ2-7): GAGVSQSPSNKVTEKGKDVELRCDPISGHTALYWYRQSLGQGLEFLIYFQGNSAPDKSGLPSDRFSAERTGGSVSTLTIQRTQQEDSAVYLCASSRTLGLAGVHEQYFGPGTRLTVT.

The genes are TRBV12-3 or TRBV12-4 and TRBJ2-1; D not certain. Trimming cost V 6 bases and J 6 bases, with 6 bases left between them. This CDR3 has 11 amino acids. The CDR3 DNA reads TGTGCCAGCAGCAATCTCAATGAGCAGTTCTTC. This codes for CASSNLNEQFF.

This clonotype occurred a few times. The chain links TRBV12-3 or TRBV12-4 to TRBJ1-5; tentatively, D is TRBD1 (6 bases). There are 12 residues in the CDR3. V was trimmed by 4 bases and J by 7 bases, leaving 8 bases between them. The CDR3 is CASSSQGQPQHF. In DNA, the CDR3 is TGTGCCAGCAGTTCACAGGGACAGCCCCAGCATTTT.

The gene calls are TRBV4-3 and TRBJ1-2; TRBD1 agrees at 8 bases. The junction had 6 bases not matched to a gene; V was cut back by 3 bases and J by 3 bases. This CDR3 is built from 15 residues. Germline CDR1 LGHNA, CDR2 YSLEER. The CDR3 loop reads CASSHSTGADYGYTF. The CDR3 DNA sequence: TGCGCCAGCAGCCACTCGACAGGGGCGGACTATGGCTACACCTTC.

This chain's CDR3 is CASSLVISGEQYF. DNA of the CDR3: TGTGCCAGCAGCTTAGTGATCTCGGGCGAGCAGTACTTC. This rearrangement joins TRBV7-9 to TRBJ2-7; D is uncertain. The CDR3 covers 13 residues. The germline V and J ends were trimmed by 1 base and 6 bases, with 10 bases remaining between them. Germline V gene data show CDR1 as SEHNR and CDR2 as FQNEAQ (reference sequence). Using reference TRBV7-9 and TRBJ2-7 for the parts outside the CDR3, the full variable domain is DTGVSQNPRHKITKRGQNVTFRCDPISEHNRLYWYRQTLGQGPEFLTYFQNEAQLEKSRLLSDRFSAERPKGSFSTLEIQRTEQGDSAMYLCASSLVISGEQYFGPGTRLTVT.

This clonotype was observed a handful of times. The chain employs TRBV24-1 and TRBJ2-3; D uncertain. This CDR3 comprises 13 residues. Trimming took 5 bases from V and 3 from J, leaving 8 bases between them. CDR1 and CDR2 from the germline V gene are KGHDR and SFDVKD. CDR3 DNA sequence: TGTGCCACCAGTGGAGACAAAACAGATACGCAGTATTTT. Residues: CATSGDKTDTQYF.